This TCR beta chain was found in a study of CD8+ T cells in alopecia areata. Study-wide results and caveats: An increase in clonality over normal scalp was evident in lesional scalp, especially alopecia totalis/universalis. Scalp samples also yield sequences from resident alphabeta T cells of normal skin. Mice showed TCR sharing more clearly than patients did, possibly owing to HLA.

Extraction and reverse transcription of RNA yielded cDNA as the sequencing template. Sequenced by immunoSEQ multiplex PCR; TCRdb stores in-frame clones only, minus some. The table shows fewer than 150,000 clones, with around 61% occurring only once. Turning to this clone: The antigen is undetermined.

PBMCs provided sorted CD4+ and CD8+ T cells. This receptor was taken from a human donor in good health. Sequenced sample: CD4+ T cells sorted from blood.

The CDR3 coding sequence is TGCAGCGTTCGGGATACCGGGGCCTCCTACGAGCAGTACTTC. This gives the protein CSVRDTGASYEQYF. This chain links TRBV29-1 with TRBJ2-7; the D gene could be TRBD1 or TRBD2 (5 bases each). Germline loops: CDR1 SQVTM, CDR2 ANQGSEA. V lost 5 bases and J lost 0, with 14 bases in between. This CDR3 contains 14 residues.